This entry is about one TCR beta chain. The antigen is undetermined. Positively selected for CCR7, the CD45RO-negative cells used as naive CD8 cells excluded terminally differentiated effector memory CD45RA+ cells. Study donors comprised healthy, HIV-negative adults devoid of recent acute infection or vaccination. The sample comes from a study of shared clonotypes between healthy human individuals. Findings and limits, study-wide: Specimens sampled were limited to blood, with tissue repertoires likely differing.

Some clones are missing from TCRdb's copy, which holds only in-frame ones; the method was immunoSEQ multiplex PCR. The data hold around 600,000 clones, with 85% to 95% observed a single time. V lost 1 base, J lost 5 bases, and 10 bases lay in between. The CDR3 sequence is 14 residues long. Germline V gives CDR1 SGHDT, CDR2 YYEEEE. The sample consisted of naive CD8+ T cells sorted from blood. The rearrangement uses TRBV5-6 and TRBJ2-1; D is perhaps TRBD2 (5 bases). The source is a woman in her 30s in good health. The CDR3 nucleotides are TGTGCCAGCAGCTTGAGTCCGGGAAACAATGAGCAGTTCTTC. It codes for CASSLSPGNNEQFF.